This T cell receptor beta chain was recorded in a study of blood T cell repertoires in COVID-19 (dated by TCRdb to about 2020). Regarding the study in general: Samples covering the acute and convalescent phases of COVID-19 were provided by collaborators in the United States, Italy and Spain. The prospective study material was composed of cDNA or gDNA derived from T cells, B-cell-depleted T cells, or PBMCs. Subjects who had been exposed to COVID-19, were actively infected with it, or had recovered from it provided the deeply sampled blood TCRbeta repertoires that made up the dataset. The repertoires were released in a freely available public database intended as a resource for research on the immune response to SARS-CoV-2. The samples were drawn from two sources: the first 160 participants of the ongoing ImmuneRACE study, and 1,000 to 1,500 subjects contributed by 6 global collaborators. Nearly every sample came with metadata listing a de-identified subject ID, COVID-19 status, age in years and sex. Where available, HLA class I and class II types were taken from metadata supplied by the sample provider and were not determined by assay-based typing. On the study overall, not on this receptor specifically: Clinical and demographic metadata were provided uncurated, with the amount varying by source and participant.

The collaborating institutions used their own protocols to collect whole blood in K2EDTA tubes. For TCRbeta analysis, collaborator samples were shipped as frozen whole blood, as isolated PBMCs, or as DNA extracted from either sample type. TCRbeta CDR3 regions were amplified from genomic DNA by means of the immunoSEQ Assay, a bias-controlled multiplex PCR. The authors' analysis ran thus. Within the assay, amplification of reference gene primers was used to estimate how many nucleated cells each sample contained. To quantify the absolute abundance of each unique TCRbeta CDR3 rearrangement, sequence reads were collapsed and filtered. For each sample, productive Simpson clonality was calculated by taking the square root of Simpson's diversity index across productive rearrangements. As stored in TCRdb, this immuneACCESS dataset retains in-frame rearrangements with V and J assigned. A fraction of the clones does not appear; measured against another copy, unresolved V genes explain less than half of the discrepancy, and the remainder lacks a known reason. From that table come the V and J calls and clone size; the DNA was used to work out D and trimming. This sample gives about 240,000 clones in total; about four fifths of them show up just once. The ten largest account for less than 3.5% of the sample.

About this clone: Which antigen it targets is not known. Within one base of it there is no much larger clone, and no base qualities were kept.

Taken from the germline V gene, the CDR1 and CDR2 loops are MNHEY and SVGEGT. Including the terminal cysteine and phenylalanine, the CDR3 comprises 14 residues. CDR3 DNA only is kept here, 42 bases in frame from base 1. V has 6 bases trimmed and J has 6 bases trimmed; junction bases matching no gene number 6. The source material was peripheral blood. The TCR was taken from a woman younger than 30 with acute or convalescent COVID-19. Recombination connected TRBV6-2 or TRBV6-3 to TRBJ2-1, with TRBD1 matching 9 junction bases. The CDR3 region has the sequence CASSPGTGTNEQFF. The DNA is TGTGCCAGCAGCCCCGGGACAGGGACCAATGAGCAGTTCTTC.